This TCR beta chain stems from a study of T cells in Graves' hyperthyroidism and ophthalmopathy. This CDR3 has 14 amino acids. Per the germline V gene, CDR1 is SGHAT and CDR2 is FQNNGV. With 5 bases clipped from V and 6 bases from J, the junction kept 4 bases outside the gene matches. Diagnosis rested on symptoms, serum thyroxine and TRAb, thyroid ultrasound, and orbital computed tomography. PBMCs stemmed from approximately 10 ml fresh peripheral blood. Notes on the study in general: Researchers found most expanded thyroid clonotypes above 0.001 in blood as well.

Amplified TCR beta CDR3 regions derived from RNA transcripts. Using the HTBI primer set, a first-round RT-PCR was run on the TCR CDR3. TCRdb re-derived calls from the multiplex PCR reads in MiXCR, one entry per CDR3 protein. The profile covers hundreds of thousands of distinct CDR3 sequences, with around 21% appearing a single time and around a third taken by the ten largest. This clonotype was seen at least ten times. The antigen is undetermined. The clonotype comes from a man in his thirties or forties with Graves' ophthalmopathy. Sequenced: blood. V usage is TRBV11-2 and J usage is TRBJ1-6; 7 bases are a match to TRBD1. The CDR3 protein is CASSLGTANSPLHF. CDR3 coding DNA: TGTGCCAGCAGCCTCGGGACAGCTAATTCACCCCTCCACTTT.